This T cell receptor beta chain is from a study of cytomegalovirus exposure and HLA in healthy donors. V was pared by 0 bases and J by 9 bases, with 8 bases of the junction left unmatched. The CDR3 is made up of 15 amino acids. The V gene's germline CDR1 is SGDLS and CDR2 YYNGEE. The PCR was carried out with 60 Vbeta primers and 13 Jbeta primers. Libraries were prepared by immunoSEQ multiplex PCR; TCRdb keeps only in-frame clonotypes and omits some of them. The sample has 150,000 to 200,000 clones, roughly 70% seen once; the top ten hold less than 2%. Healthy bone marrow donors supplied every sample. Of note for this clone: The antigen is undetermined.

The study's findings and limits: The study flagged roughly 160 TCR beta chains as cytomegalovirus-associated.

This TCR came from a woman in her 30s in good health and CMV-seronegative. Specimen: PBMCs. The genes are TRBV9 and TRBJ2-7; 11 nucleotides agree with TRBD1. Here the CDR3 DNA reads TGTGCCAGCAGCGTAGAACCGGGACAGGGGGGGGTGCAGTACTTC. It specifies CASSVEPGQGGVQYF.